This T cell receptor beta chain is drawn from a study of vaccination effects on CD4 cells after COVID-19. Generated by immunoSEQ multiplex PCR, the TCRdb table keeps only in-frame clones and is missing some. This table holds fewer than 40,000 clones, under 80% found once. Viral peptide pool expansion of antigen-specific CD4+ T cells preceded sequencing in the ViraFEST assay. Once cultured for approximately 10 days, the cells underwent separation to obtain CD4+ T cells. A PCR test confirmed that the person had SARS-CoV-2 infection between March and December 2020. Some 2 million PBMC were placed in each well, which was supplemented with approximately 9.7 IU/ml IL-2 and around 10 ug/ml peptides. Notes on this clone: What it binds is not known.

Germline V gene lookup returns CDR1 KGHDR and CDR2 SFDVKD. The CDR3 has 15 residues. Trimming removed 4 bases from V and 5 bases from J; junction bases left unmatched: 4. Findings and caveats of the study: The study enrolled few convalescent patients and sampled no early post-infection timepoints. The study found marked clonal contraction of infection- and vaccine-induced clones late after vaccination.

Source: CD4+ T cells from PBMCs cultured with a peptide pool, taken before COVID-19 vaccination. V gene TRBV24-1 combines with J gene TRBJ2-5; TRBD1 agrees at 12 bases. The TCR comes from a human donor who had a prior SARS-CoV-2 infection. CDR3 loop: CATSDPGQGAETQYF. CDR3 nucleotides: TGTGCCACCAGTGACCCGGGACAGGGGGCTGAGACCCAGTACTTC.